This is a list of T cell receptor beta chains from one sample in a study of blood T cell repertoires in COVID-19. Produced via immunoSEQ multiplex PCR; TCRdb's table is partial and in-frame only. The table records just under 45,000 clones, 80% to 90% of them present only once. Sequencing was performed on peripheral blood. The receptors come from a woman aged 40 to 50 with acute or convalescent COVID-19. Each CDR3 is given with its conserved first and last residue. Each record gives: V gene, clone size, D gene, J gene, CDR3 protein, CDR3 DNA. A D gene is named only where the DNA matches it firmly. Only some rows state a clone size, as once, few, many or a class for expanded clones.

TRBV7-3,once,TRBD2,TRBJ2-1,CASSLRPGGKSSYNEQFF,TGTGCCAGCAGCTTGCGGCCGGGGGGGAAAAGCTCCTACAATGAGCAGTTCTTC
TRBV7-2,NA,NA,TRBJ1-1,CASSLAGVNTEAFF,TGTGCCAGCAGCTTAGCAGGGGTGAACACTGAAGCTTTCTTT
TRBV30,NA,NA,TRBJ1-1,CAWAPGPNTEAFF,TGTGCCTGGGCTCCTGGGCCTAACACTGAAGCTTTCTTT
TRBV7-6,NA,NA,TRBJ2-7,CASSLSAGSSYEQYF,TGTGCCAGCAGCTTATCAGCGGGCTCTTCCTACGAGCAGTACTTC
TRBV23-1,NA,NA,TRBJ2-3,CAQRFLADTQYF,TGCGCCCAGAGGTTTCTGGCAGATACGCAGTATTTT
TRBV9,NA,TRBD2,TRBJ2-1,CASSVATSGASYNEQFF,TGTGCCAGCAGCGTAGCTACTAGCGGGGCCTCCTACAATGAGCAGTTCTTC
TRBV11-2,NA,TRBD2,TRBJ2-3,CASSLGLAGTQLLDTQYF,TGTGCCAGCAGCTTGGGACTAGCGGGGACACAGCTATTAGATACGCAGTATTTT
TRBV21-1,once,NA,TRBJ1-5,CASSKARGGSGQPQHF,TGTGCCAGCAGCAAAGCGCGCGGGGGCAGCGGGCAGCCCCAGCATTTT
TRBV2,NA,NA,TRBJ1-2,CASSGLLPGAGYGYTF,TGTGCCAGCAGTGGTCTGCTCCCTGGGGCAGGCTATGGCTACACCTTC
TRBV28,NA,NA,TRBJ2-4,CASSDITAQAKNIQYF,TGTGCCAGCAGTGACATCACCGCCCAGGCCAAAAACATTCAGTACTTC
TRBV28,NA,NA,TRBJ1-3,CASSDRTSGNTIYF,TGTGCCAGCAGTGACAGGACCTCTGGAAACACCATATATTTT
TRBV28,NA,NA,TRBJ2-3,CASSESGGASTDTQYF,TGTGCCAGCAGCGAGAGCGGTGGAGCTAGCACAGATACGCAGTATTTT
TRBV6-6,NA,TRBD2,TRBJ2-5,CASRSGGTQETQYF,TGTGCCAGCCGCTCGGGGGGGACCCAAGAGACCCAGTACTTC
TRBV3-1/TRBV3-2,once,TRBD1,TRBJ2-3,CASSQVGDRGRGTQYF,TGTGCCAGCAGCCAAGTGGGGGACAGGGGTCGGGGTACGCAGTATTTT
TRBV6-5,NA,NA,TRBJ1-1,CASSYGQPEAEAFF,TGTGCCAGCAGTTACGGACAGCCTGAGGCTGAAGCTTTCTTT
TRBV6-2/TRBV6-3,NA,TRBD1,TRBJ1-2,CASSSGTGNGYTF,TGTGCCAGCAGTTCCGGGACAGGGAATGGCTACACCTTC
TRBV4-1,NA,NA,TRBJ1-6,CASSQVSPGEVGSPLHF,TGCGCCAGCAGCCAAGTCAGCCCCGGGGAAGTGGGTTCACCCCTCCACTTT
TRBV19,NA,NA,TRBJ2-5,CASTYLGLPGETQYF,TGTGCCAGTACCTACCTGGGACTGCCGGGGGAGACCCAGTACTTC
TRBV10-2,once,TRBD2,TRBJ2-3,CASRDTSGTTDTQYF,TGCGCCAGCAGGGATACTAGCGGGACCACAGATACGCAGTATTTT
TRBV28,NA,NA,TRBJ1-2,CASRNFDRLGFGYTF,TGTGCCAGCAGGAATTTTGACAGGTTAGGGTTCGGCTACACCTTC
TRBV27,NA,TRBD1,TRBJ1-2,CASSGTGGYTF,TGTGCCAGCAGTGGGACAGGGGGCTACACCTTC
TRBV4-2,NA,NA,TRBJ2-7,CASSQGAGGTYEQYF,TGTGCCAGCAGCCAAGGCGCCGGCGGTACCTACGAGCAGTACTTC
TRBV7-2,few,NA,TRBJ1-2,CASSFDGGEGYGYTF,TGTGCCAGCAGCTTTGATGGAGGGGAGGGCTATGGCTACACCTTC
TRBV5-1,NA,NA,TRBJ1-4,CASSLDRSNEKLFF,TGCGCCAGCAGCTTGGACAGGAGCAATGAAAAACTGTTTTTT
TRBV5-4,NA,NA,TRBJ2-1,CASIPGGSSYNEQFF,TGTGCCAGCATTCCTGGGGGGAGCTCCTACAATGAGCAGTTCTTC
TRBV7-3,NA,NA,TRBJ2-1,CASSSSLVTGPYNEQFF,TGTGCCAGCAGCTCCTCCCTTGTGACAGGCCCATACAATGAGCAGTTCTTC
TRBV5-4,NA,NA,TRBJ2-5,CASSQGDQETQYF,TGTGCCAGCAGCCAAGGGGACCAAGAGACCCAGTACTTC
TRBV11-1,NA,NA,TRBJ1-2,CASSLGTGSDYGYTF,TGTGCCAGCAGCTTAGGTACAGGGTCGGACTATGGCTACACCTTC
TRBV7-2,NA,TRBD1,TRBJ2-5,CASSPTGRETQYF,TGTGCCAGCAGCCCGACAGGGCGAGAGACCCAGTACTTC
TRBV18,NA,NA,TRBJ1-5,CASSPPKGNQPQHF,TGTGCCAGCTCACCACCAAAGGGGAATCAGCCCCAGCATTTT
TRBV7-3,NA,NA,TRBJ2-7,CASSLGAGIYEQYF,TGTGCCAGCAGCTTAGGGGCAGGAATCTACGAGCAGTACTTC
TRBV3-1/TRBV3-2,NA,TRBD2,TRBJ2-1,CASSQDIAGEREQFF,TGTGCCAGCAGCCAAGATATAGCGGGAGAGCGTGAGCAGTTCTTC
TRBV25-1,NA,TRBD2,TRBJ2-3,CASTNLAGTDTQYF,TGTGCCAGCACAAATCTAGCGGGCACAGATACGCAGTATTTT
TRBV4-1,NA,TRBD1,TRBJ1-4,CASSLAQGANEKLFF,TGCGCCAGCAGCCTTGCGCAGGGGGCTAATGAAAAACTGTTTTTT
TRBV6-2/TRBV6-3,NA,NA,TRBJ1-4,CASSPFANEKLFF,TGTGCCAGCAGTCCCTTTGCTAATGAAAAACTGTTTTTT
TRBV2,NA,NA,TRBJ1-6,CASSTVQSFNSPLHF,TGTGCCAGCAGTACAGTGCAGAGCTTCAATTCACCCCTCCACTTT
TRBV5-1,NA,NA,TRBJ2-5,CASSSAVGTYETQYF,TGCGCCAGCAGCTCGGCGGTAGGGACATACGAGACCCAGTACTTC
TRBV30,NA,TRBD2,TRBJ2-5,CAWSALRGFGETQYF,TGTGCCTGGAGTGCCCTGCGGGGGTTCGGAGAGACCCAGTACTTC
TRBV2,medium-sized,NA,TRBJ1-5,CASEQGQDNQPQHF,TGTGCCAGCGAGCAGGGTCAGGACAATCAGCCCCAGCATTTT
TRBV2,NA,NA,TRBJ1-5,CASKVAGRGSNQPQHF,TGTGCCAGCAAGGTGGCAGGACGGGGTAGCAATCAGCCCCAGCATTTT
TRBV6-2/TRBV6-3,NA,TRBD2,TRBJ2-1,CASSYRLAGVVDEQFF,TGTGCCAGCAGTTACAGACTAGCGGGAGTTGTCGATGAGCAGTTCTTC
TRBV19,NA,TRBD1,TRBJ1-5,CASSIVGGQGNQPQHF,TGTGCCAGTAGTATAGTAGGGGGACAGGGCAATCAGCCCCAGCATTTT
TRBV7-2,NA,TRBD1,TRBJ1-2,CASRDRANYGYTF,TGTGCCAGCCGCGACAGGGCTAACTATGGCTACACCTTC
TRBV28,NA,NA,TRBJ1-5,CASSLPGLGNQPQHF,TGTGCCAGCAGTTTACCGGGGTTGGGCAATCAGCCCCAGCATTTT
TRBV9,NA,NA,TRBJ2-5,CASSPTGRTGTQYF,TGTGCCAGCAGCCCCACCGGGAGAACGGGGACCCAGTACTTC
TRBV3-1/TRBV3-2,NA,NA,TRBJ2-1,CASSQLGSTSTDHNEQFF,TGTGCCAGCAGCCAATTAGGGTCTACTAGCACTGACCACAATGAGCAGTTCTTC
TRBV3-1/TRBV3-2,NA,TRBD2,TRBJ2-3,CASSQAGLAGGTSTDTQYF,TGTGCCAGCAGCCAAGCCGGGCTAGCGGGAGGAACTAGCACAGATACGCAGTATTTT
TRBV10-1,NA,NA,TRBJ1-6,CASSESKGPEGNSPLHF,TGCGCCAGCAGTGAGTCGAAGGGACCGGAGGGGAATTCACCCCTCCACTTT
TRBV27,NA,NA,TRBJ1-4,CASSSWTRNNEKLFF,TGTGCCAGCAGTTCATGGACTAGGAATAATGAAAAACTGTTTTTT
TRBV2,NA,NA,TRBJ1-1,CASRRENTEAFF,TGTGCCAGCAGACGGGAGAACACTGAAGCTTTCTTT
TRBV20-1,NA,NA,TRBJ2-7,CSGGLKNEQYF,TGCAGTGGAGGTTTGAAGAACGAGCAGTACTTC
TRBV2,NA,NA,TRBJ2-4,CASTPSRLAKNIQYF,TGTGCCAGCACCCCCTCGCGGCTAGCCAAAAACATTCAGTACTTC
TRBV15,NA,NA,TRBJ1-1,CATSPRGQNTEAFF,TGTGCCACCAGCCCCCGGGGACAGAACACTGAAGCTTTCTTT
TRBV7-2,NA,NA,TRBJ2-7,CASSLPGFSYEQYF,TGTGCCAGCAGCCTCCCGGGATTCTCCTACGAGCAGTACTTC